This T cell receptor (beta chain) was captured in a study of OX40 agonist ivuxolimab in advanced cancers. Whole-study findings and limits: Compared with CD4+, CD8+ T cells on average had more expanded clones. Expanded peripheral T-cell antigen specificity went undetermined.

As for this clone: The antigen remains undetermined.

CDR1 MGHRA and CDR2 YSYEKL come from the germline V gene. The CDR3 spans 16 residues. The trim removed 5 bases at V and 7 bases at J, leaving 12 bases unmatched. TCRdb's table, derived via immunoSEQ multiplex PCR, lists solely in-frame clones and lacks some. The table lists under 80,000 clones, roughly 85% of them singletons. The starting material was CD4+ or CD8+ T cells sorted from blood, obtained in a trial of the OX40 agonist ivuxolimab. The TCR sequence derives from an adult with an advanced solid tumor such as melanoma, head and neck, liver or kidney cancer. The genes are TRBV4-1 and TRBJ1-4, with 8 bases identical to TRBD1. This CDR3 reads CASSVAPGTGIEKLFF. The CDR3 bases are TGCGCCAGCAGCGTAGCGCCCGGGACAGGAATTGAAAAACTGTTTTTT.